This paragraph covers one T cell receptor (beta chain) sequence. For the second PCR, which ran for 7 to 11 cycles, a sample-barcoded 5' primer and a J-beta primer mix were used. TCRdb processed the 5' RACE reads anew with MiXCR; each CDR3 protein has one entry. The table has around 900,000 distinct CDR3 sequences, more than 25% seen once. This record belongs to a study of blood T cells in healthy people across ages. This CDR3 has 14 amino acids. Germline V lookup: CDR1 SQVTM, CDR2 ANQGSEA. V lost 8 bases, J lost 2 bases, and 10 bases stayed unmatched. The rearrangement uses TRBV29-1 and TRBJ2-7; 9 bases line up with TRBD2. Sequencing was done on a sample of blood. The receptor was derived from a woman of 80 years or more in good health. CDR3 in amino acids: CSPRKREAAYEQYF. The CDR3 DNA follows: TGCAGCCCGCGAAAGCGGGAGGCCGCCTACGAGCAGTACTTC.